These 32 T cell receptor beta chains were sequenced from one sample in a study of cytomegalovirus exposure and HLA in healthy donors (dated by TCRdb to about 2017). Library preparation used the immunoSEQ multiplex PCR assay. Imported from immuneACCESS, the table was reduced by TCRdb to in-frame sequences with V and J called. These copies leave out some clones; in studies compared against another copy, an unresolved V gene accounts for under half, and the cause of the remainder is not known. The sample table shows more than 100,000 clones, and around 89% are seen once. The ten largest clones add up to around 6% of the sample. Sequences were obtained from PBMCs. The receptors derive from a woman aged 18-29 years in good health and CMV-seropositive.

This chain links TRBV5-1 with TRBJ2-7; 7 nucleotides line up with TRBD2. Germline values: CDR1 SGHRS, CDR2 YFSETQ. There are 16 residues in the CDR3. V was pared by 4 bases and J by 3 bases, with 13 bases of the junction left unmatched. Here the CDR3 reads CASSLREISGIYEQYF. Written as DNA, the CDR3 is TGCGCCAGCAGCCTCCGGGAAATCAGCGGGATCTACGAGCAGTACTTC.

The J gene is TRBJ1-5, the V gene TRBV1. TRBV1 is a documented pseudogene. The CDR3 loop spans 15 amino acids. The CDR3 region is CTSSQDGRTWGPQHF. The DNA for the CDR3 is TGCACCAGCAGCCAAGATGGGAGGACCTGGGGGCCCCAGCATTTT.

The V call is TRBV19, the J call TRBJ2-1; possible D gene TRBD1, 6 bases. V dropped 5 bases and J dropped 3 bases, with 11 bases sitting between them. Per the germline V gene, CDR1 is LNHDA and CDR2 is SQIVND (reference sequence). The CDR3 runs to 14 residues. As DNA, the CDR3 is TGTGCCAGTAGTCGGACAGCGGTCTACAATGAGCAGTTCTTC. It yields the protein CASSRTAVYNEQFF.

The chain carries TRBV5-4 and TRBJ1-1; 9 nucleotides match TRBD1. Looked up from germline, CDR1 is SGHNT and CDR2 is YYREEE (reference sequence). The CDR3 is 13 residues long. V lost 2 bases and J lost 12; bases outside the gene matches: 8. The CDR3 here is CASSLPGQGWSFF. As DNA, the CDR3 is TGTGCCAGCAGCTTACCGGGACAGGGTTGGTCTTTCTTT.

The CDR3, as DNA: TGTGCCAGCAGTTTAGGGCAGCTAGAGACCCAGTACTTC. It is translated as CASSLGQLETQYF. The chain is built from TRBV27 and TRBJ2-5; D is unresolved. This CDR3 region has 13 residues. The V end lost 2 bases, the J end lost 4 bases, and 8 bases lay between the germline ends. Per the germline V gene, CDR1 is MNHEY and CDR2 is SMNVEV (reference sequence).

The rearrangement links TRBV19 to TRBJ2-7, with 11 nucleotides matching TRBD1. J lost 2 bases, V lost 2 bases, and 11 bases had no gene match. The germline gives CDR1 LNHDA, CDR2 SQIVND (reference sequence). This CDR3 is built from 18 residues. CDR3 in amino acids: CASSISYQPGQGAYEQYF. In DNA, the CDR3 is TGTGCCAGTAGTATATCCTATCAACCGGGACAGGGGGCCTACGAGCAGTACTTC.

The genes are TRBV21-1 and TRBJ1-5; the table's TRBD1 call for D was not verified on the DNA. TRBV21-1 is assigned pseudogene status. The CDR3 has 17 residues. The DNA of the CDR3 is TGTGCCAGCAGCAAAGGGACAGTCAATTATCGCAATCAGCCCCAGCATTTT. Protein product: CASSKGTVNYRNQPQHF.

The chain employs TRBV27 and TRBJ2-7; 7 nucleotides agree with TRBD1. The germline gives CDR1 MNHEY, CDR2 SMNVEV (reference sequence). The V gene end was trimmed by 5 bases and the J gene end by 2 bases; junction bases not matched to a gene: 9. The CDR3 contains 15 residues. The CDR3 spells CASSPQGPPTYEQYF. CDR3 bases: TGTGCCAGCAGTCCACAGGGGCCCCCAACCTACGAGCAGTACTTC.

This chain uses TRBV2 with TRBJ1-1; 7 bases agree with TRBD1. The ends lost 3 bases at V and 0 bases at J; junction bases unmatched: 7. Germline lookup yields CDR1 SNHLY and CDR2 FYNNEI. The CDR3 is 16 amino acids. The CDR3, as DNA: TGTGCCAGCAGTGACGGGCCAGGGGGGATGAACACTGAAGCTTTCTTT. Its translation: CASSDGPGGMNTEAFF.

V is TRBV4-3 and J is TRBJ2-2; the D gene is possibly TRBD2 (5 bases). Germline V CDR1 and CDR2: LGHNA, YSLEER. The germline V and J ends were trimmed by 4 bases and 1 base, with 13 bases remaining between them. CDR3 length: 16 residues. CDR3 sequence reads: CASSPRVAQNTGELFF. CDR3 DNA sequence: TGCGCCAGCAGCCCGAGGGTAGCCCAGAACACCGGGGAGCTGTTTTTT.

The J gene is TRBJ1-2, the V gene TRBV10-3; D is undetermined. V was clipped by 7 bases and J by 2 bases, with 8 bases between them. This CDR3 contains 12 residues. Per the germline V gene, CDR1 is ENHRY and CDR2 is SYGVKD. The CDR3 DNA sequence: TGTGCCATCATGGGCCAGAACTATGGCTACACCTTC. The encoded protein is CAIMGQNYGYTF.

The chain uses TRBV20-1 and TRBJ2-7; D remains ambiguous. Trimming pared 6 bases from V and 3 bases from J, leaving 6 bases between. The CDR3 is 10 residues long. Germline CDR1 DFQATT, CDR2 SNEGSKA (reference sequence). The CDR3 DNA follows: TGCAGTGCCCAGGTCTACGAGCAGTACTTC. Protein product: CSAQVYEQYF.

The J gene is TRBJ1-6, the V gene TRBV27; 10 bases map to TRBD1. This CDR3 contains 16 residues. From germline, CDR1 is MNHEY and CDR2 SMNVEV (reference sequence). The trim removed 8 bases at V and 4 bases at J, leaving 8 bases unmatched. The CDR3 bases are TGTGCCAGCGGTTACCGGGACAGGGGTTATAATTCACCCCTCCACTTT. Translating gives CASGYRDRGYNSPLHF.

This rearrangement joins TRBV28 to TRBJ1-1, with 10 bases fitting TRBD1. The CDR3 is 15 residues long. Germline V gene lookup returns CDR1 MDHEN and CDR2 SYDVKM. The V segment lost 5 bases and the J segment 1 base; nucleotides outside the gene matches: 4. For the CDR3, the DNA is TGTGCCAGCAGTCCGGACAGGGGGAAGAACACTGAAGCTTTCTTT. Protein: CASSPDRGKNTEAFF.

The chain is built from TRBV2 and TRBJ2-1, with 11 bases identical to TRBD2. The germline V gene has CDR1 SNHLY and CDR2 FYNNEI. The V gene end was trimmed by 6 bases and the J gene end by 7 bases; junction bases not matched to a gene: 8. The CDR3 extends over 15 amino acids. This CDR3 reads CASRALAGGPNEQFF. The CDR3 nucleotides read TGTGCCAGCAGAGCCTTAGCGGGGGGGCCTAATGAGCAGTTCTTC.

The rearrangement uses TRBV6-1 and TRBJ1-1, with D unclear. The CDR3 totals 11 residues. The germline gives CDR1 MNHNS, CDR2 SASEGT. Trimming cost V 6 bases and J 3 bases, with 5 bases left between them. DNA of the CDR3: TGTGCCAGCAGCCCGTACACTGAAGCTTTCTTT. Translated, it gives CASSPYTEAFF.

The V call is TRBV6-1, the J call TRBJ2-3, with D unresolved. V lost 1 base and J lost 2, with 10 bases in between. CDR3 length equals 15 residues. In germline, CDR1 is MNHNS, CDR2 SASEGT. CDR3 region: CASSEVQAITDTQYF. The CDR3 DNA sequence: TGTGCCAGCAGTGAAGTCCAGGCAATCACAGATACGCAGTATTTT.

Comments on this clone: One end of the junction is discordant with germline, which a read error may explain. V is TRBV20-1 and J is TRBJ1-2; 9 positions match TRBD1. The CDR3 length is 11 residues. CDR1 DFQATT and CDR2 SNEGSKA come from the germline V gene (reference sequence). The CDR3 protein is CSAREQGAPSF. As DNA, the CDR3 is TGCAGTGCTAGGGAACAGGGGGCCCCATCCTTC.

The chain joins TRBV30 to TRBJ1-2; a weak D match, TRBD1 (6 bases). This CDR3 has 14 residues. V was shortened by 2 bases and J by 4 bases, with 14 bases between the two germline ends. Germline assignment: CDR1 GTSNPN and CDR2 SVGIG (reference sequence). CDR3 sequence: CAWSRARGGYGYTF. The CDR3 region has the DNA TGTGCCTGGAGTCGGGCGAGAGGGGGCTATGGCTACACCTTC. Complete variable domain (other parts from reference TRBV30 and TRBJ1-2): SQTIHQWPATLVQPVGSPLSLECTVEGTSNPNLYWYRQAAGRGLQLLFYSVGIGQISSEVPQNLSASRPQDRQFILSSKKLLLSDSGFYLCAWSRARGGYGYTFGSGTRLTVV.

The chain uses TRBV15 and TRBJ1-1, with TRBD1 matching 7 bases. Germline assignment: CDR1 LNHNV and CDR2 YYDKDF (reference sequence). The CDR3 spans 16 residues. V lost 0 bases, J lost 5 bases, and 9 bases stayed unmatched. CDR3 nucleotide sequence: TGTGCCACCAGCAGAGATCACACAGGGGATCGTACTGAAGCTTTCTTT. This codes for CATSRDHTGDRTEAFF. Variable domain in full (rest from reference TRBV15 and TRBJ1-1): DAMVIQNPRYQVTQFGKPVTLSCSQTLNHNVMYWYQQKSSQAPKLLFHYYDKDFNNEADTPDNFQSRRPNTSFCFLDIRSPGLGDTAMYLCATSRDHTGDRTEAFFGQGTRLTVV.

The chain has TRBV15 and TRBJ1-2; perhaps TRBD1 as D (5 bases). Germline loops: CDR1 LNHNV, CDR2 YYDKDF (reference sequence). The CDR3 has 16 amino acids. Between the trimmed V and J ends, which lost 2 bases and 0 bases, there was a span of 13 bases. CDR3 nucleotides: TGTGCCACCAGCAGATGGGGGGGGAGATCTAACTATGGCTACACCTTC. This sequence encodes CATSRWGGRSNYGYTF.

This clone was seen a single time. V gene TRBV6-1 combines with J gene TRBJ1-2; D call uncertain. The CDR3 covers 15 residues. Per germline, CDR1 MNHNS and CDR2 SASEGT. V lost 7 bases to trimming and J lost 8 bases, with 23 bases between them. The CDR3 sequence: CASIAAPLLGAGYTF. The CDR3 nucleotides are TGTGCCAGCATAGCTGCACCCTTGCTTGGCGCGGGCTACACCTTC.

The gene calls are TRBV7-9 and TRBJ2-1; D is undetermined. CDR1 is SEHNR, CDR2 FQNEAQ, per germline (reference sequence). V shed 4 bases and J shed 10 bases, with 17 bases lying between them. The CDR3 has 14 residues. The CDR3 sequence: CASSSAAGQPEQFF. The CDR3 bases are TGTGCCAGCAGCTCCGCCGCTGGGCAGCCCGAGCAGTTCTTC.

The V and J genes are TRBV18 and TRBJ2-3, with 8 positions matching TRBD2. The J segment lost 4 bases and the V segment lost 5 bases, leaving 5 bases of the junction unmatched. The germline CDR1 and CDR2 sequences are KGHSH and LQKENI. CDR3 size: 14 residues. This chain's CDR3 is CASSAAGVSDTQYF. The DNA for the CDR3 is TGTGCCAGCTCAGCAGCGGGAGTGTCAGATACGCAGTATTTT.

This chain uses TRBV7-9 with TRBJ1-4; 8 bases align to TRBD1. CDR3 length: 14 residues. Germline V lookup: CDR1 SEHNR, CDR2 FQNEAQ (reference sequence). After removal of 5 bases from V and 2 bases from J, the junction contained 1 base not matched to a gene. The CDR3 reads CASSRQGTNEKLFF. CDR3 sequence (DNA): TGTGCCAGCAGCAGACAGGGGACTAATGAAAAACTGTTTTTT.

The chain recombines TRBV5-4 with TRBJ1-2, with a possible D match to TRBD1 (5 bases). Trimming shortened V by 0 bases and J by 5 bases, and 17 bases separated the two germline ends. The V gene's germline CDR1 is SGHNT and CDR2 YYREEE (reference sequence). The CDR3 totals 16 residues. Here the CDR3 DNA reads TGTGCCAGCAGCTTGGGTGCCGCCAGGGTTGGATATGGCTACACCTTC. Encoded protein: CASSLGAARVGYGYTF.

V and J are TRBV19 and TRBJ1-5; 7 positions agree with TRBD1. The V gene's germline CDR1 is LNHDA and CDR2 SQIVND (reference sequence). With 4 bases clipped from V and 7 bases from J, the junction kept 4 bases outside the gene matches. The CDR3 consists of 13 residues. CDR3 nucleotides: TGTGCCAGTAGTACAACAGGGGAGCAGCCCCAGCATTTT. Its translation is CASSTTGEQPQHF.

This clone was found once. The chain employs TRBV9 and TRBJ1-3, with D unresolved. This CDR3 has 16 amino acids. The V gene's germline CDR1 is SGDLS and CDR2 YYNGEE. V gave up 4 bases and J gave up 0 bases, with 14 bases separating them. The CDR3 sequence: CASSPGRTISGNTIYF. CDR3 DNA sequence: TGTGCCAGCAGCCCGGGGAGGACCATCTCTGGAAACACCATATATTTT.

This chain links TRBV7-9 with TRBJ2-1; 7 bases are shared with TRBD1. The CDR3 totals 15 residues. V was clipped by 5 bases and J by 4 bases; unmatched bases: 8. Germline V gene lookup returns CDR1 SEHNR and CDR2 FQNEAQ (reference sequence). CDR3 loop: CASSLLGTAYNEQFF. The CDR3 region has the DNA TGTGCCAGCAGCCTCTTAGGGACAGCGTACAATGAGCAGTTCTTC.

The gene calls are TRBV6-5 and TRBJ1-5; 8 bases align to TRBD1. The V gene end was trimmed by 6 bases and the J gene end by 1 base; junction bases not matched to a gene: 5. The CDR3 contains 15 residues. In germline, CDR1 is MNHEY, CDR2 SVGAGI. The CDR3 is CASSPDRVSNQPQHF. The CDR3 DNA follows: TGTGCCAGCAGCCCGGACAGGGTGAGCAATCAGCCCCAGCATTTT.

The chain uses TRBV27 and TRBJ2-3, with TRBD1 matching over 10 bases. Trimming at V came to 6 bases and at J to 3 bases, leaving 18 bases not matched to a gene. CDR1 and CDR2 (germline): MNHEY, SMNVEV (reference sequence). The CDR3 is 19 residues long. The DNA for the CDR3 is TGTGCCAGCAGACCCCGGGACAGGGGATGGGGGGCCGGAACAGATACGCAGTATTTT. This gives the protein CASRPRDRGWGAGTDTQYF.

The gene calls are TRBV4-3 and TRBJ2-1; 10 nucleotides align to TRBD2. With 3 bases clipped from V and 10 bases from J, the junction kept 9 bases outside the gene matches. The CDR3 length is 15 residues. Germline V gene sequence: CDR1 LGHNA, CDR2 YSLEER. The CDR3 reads CASSQRAGGPREQFF. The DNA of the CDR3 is TGCGCCAGCAGCCAGAGAGCGGGAGGGCCGCGGGAGCAGTTCTTC.